The T cell receptor (beta chain) described here comes from a study of graft-versus-host responses after intestinal transplantation. Study overall: Every recipient had anti-thymocyte globulin induction and approximately three years of tacrolimus plus steroids.

Using immunoSEQ multiplex PCR, the repertoire was profiled, and TCRdb retains in-frame clones only, with some absent. This sample has some 14,000 clones, with about two thirds found just once. Germline CDR1 and CDR2: SGDLS and YYNGEE. V lost 4 bases to trimming and J lost 4 bases, with 12 bases between them. This CDR3 spans 13 amino acids. About this clone: No antigen is known for it.

Whole-study findings and limits: The marrow of recipients harbored GvH clones, and ileum or blood showed some of them first.

Graft specimens yielded both intraepithelial and lamina propria lymphocytes. The specimen was ileum tissue, collected around 640 days after intestinal transplantation. The receptor was isolated from a human patient who received an intestinal transplant, so some T cells may come from the graft donor. This rearrangement joins TRBV9 to TRBJ2-7, with D unclear. The CDR3 region is CASSPHGSYEQYF. CDR3 DNA: TGTGCCAGCAGCCCCCACGGGTCTTACGAGCAGTACTTC.